The entry below gives a single T cell receptor (beta chain) sequence along with its context. Its antigen is currently unknown. CD45RO-negative cells were positively selected for CCR7, leaving out terminally differentiated effector memory CD45RA+ cells. Only Caucasian adults living in Nashville, Tennessee served as donors. The sample is drawn from a study of shared clonotypes between healthy human individuals. Study background: With ages of 18 to 49, the donors were a couple of women and a few men. Regarding the study as a whole: With several donors compared, approximately 5% of naive CD4 clonotypes were shared.

Measured with immunoSEQ multiplex PCR; TCRdb has only the in-frame clones, and not every one. The sample yields about 590,000 clones, nearly 97% seen once. The V gene lost 1 base and the J gene lost 6 bases, with 15 bases spanning the gap. Per germline, CDR1 MGHRA and CDR2 YSYEKL. This CDR3 is built from 15 residues. The source material was naive CD8+ T cells sorted from blood. The chain couples TRBV4-1 to TRBJ1-2, with D possibly being TRBD1 (5 bases). This receptor was identified in a woman under 40 in good health. CDR3 amino acids: CASSQGTIRRDGYTF. DNA for the CDR3: TGCGCCAGCAGCCAAGGGACAATAAGACGGGATGGCTACACCTTC.